This T cell receptor beta chain came from a study of cytomegalovirus exposure and HLA in healthy donors. About the research overall: From HLA-typed donors, an early data release held some 91 million unique TCRs.

In regard to this clone: Its antigen is still unknown.

13 Jbeta primers and 60 Vbeta primers were used for the PCR. Measured with immunoSEQ multiplex PCR; TCRdb has only the in-frame clones, and not every one. This sample has 85,000 to 130,000 clones, with roughly three quarters found just once. The donors, nominally healthy at sampling, likely had unrecorded immune exposures. The germline CDR1 and CDR2 sequences are SGHAT and FQNNGV. The J segment lost 2 bases and the V segment lost 6 bases, leaving 11 bases of the junction unmatched. The CDR3 spans 16 residues. Study-level results: Reported findings show TCR beta sequences accurately forecast HLA-A and HLA-B alleles in most subjects. In vitro checks showed that a few CMV-associated chains really do target CMV antigens.

The sample was PBMCs. The receptor comes from a woman between 45 and 60 years old in good health and CMV-seropositive. V and J are TRBV11-2 and TRBJ2-7, with TRBD1 matching 9 bases. The CDR3 protein is CASSPVEGQGAYEQYF. The CDR3 bases are TGTGCCAGCAGTCCCGTCGAGGGACAGGGAGCCTACGAGCAGTACTTC.